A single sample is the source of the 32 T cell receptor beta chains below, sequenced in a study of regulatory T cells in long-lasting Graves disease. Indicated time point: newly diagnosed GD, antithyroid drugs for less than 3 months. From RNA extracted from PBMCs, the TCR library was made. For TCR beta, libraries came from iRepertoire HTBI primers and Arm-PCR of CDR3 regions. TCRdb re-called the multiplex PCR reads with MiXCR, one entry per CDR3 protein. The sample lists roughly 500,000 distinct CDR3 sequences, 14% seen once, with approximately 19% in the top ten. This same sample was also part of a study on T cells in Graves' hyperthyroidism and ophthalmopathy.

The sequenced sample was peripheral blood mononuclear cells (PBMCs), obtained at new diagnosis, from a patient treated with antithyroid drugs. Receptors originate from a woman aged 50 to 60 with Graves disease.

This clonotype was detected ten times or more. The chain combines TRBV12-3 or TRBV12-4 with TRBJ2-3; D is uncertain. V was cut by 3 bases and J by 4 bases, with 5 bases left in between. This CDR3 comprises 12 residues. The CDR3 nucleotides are TGTGCCAGCAGTTTCACCCCAGATACGCAGTATTTT. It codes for CASSFTPDTQYF.

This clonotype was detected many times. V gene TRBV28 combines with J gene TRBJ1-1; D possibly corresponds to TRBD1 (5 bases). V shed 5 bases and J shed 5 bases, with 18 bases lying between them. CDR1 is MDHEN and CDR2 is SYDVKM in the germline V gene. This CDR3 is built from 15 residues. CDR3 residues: CASSPIIRDGTEAFF. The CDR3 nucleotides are TGTGCCAGCAGTCCAATAATCCGGGACGGAACTGAAGCTTTCTTT.

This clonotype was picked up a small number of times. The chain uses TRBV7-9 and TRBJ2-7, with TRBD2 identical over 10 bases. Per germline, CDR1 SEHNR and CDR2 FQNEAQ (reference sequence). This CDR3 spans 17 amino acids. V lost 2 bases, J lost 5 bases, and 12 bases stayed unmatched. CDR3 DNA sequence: TGTGCCAGCAGCTTAACCTCCCGGCCTAGCGGGAGTCACGAGCAGTACTTC. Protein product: CASSLTSRPSGSHEQYF.

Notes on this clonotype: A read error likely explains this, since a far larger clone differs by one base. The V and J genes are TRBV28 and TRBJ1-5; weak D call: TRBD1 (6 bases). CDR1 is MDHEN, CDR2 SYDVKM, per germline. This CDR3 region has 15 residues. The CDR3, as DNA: TGTGCCTGCAGTGAAGCGGGGGGCGGGGTTCAGCCCCAGCATTTT. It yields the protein CACSEAGGGVQPQHF.

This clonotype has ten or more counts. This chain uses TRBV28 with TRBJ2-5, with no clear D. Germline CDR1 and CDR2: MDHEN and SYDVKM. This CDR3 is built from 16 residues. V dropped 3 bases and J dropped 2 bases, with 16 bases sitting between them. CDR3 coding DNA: TGTGCCAGCAGTTTGAAGGTATTCCCGATTCAAGAGACCCAGTACTTC. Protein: CASSLKVFPIQETQYF.

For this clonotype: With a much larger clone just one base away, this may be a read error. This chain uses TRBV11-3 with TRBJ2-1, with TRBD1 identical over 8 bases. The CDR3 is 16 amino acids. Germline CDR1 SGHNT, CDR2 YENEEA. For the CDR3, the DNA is TGTGCCAGCAGCTTACAGGGGGCTGGTAAGGGCAATGAGAAGTTCTTC. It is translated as CASSLQGAGKGNEKFF.

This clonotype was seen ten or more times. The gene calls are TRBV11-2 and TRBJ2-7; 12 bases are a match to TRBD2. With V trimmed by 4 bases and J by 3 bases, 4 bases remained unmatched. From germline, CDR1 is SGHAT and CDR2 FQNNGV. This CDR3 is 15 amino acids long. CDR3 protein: CASSSTSGGNYEQYF. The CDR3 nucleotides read TGTGCCAGCAGCTCGACTAGCGGGGGAAACTACGAGCAGTACTTC.

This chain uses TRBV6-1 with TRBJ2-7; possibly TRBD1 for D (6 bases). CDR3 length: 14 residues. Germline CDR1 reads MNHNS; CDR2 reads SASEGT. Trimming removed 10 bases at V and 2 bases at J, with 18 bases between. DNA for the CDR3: TGTGCCACCCGCCCTTACACAGGGACCTACGAGCAGTACTTC. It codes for CATRPYTGTYEQYF.

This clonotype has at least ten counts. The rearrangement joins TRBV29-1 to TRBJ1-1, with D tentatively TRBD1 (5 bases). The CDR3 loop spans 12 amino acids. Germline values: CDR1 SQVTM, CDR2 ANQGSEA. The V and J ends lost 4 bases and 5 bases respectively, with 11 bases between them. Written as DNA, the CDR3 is TGCAGCGTTGGTTGGGGGGGAACTGAAGCTTTCTTT. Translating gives CSVGWGGTEAFF.

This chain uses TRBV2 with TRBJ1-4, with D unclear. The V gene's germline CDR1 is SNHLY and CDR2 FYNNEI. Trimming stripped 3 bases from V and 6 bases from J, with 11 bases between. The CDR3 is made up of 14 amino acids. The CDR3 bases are TGTGCCAGCAGTGACGTTAGGCCGGATGAAAAACTGTTTTTT. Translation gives CASSDVRPDEKLFF.

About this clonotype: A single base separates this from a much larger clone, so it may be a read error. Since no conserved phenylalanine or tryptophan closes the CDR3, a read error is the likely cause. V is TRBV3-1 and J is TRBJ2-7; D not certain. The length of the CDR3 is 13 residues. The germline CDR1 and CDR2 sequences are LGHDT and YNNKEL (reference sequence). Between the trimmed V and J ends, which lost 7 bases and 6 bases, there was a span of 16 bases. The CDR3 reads CASTGGTGVEQYS. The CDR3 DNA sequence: TGTGCCAGCACAGGCGGAACGGGCGTCGAGCAGTACTCC.

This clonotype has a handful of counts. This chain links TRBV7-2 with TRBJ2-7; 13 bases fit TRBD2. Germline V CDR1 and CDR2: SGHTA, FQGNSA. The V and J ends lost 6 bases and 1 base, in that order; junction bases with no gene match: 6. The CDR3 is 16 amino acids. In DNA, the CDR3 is TGTGCCAGCAGGCCTAGGACTAGCGGGAGTTCCTACGAGCAGTACTTC. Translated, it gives CASRPRTSGSSYEQYF.

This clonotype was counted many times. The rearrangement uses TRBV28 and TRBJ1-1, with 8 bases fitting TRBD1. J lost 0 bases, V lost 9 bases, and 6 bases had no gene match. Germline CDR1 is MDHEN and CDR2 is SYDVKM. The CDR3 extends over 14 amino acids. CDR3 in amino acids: CASQGTGLNTEAFF. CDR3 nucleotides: TGTGCCAGTCAAGGGACAGGTTTGAACACTGAAGCTTTCTTT.

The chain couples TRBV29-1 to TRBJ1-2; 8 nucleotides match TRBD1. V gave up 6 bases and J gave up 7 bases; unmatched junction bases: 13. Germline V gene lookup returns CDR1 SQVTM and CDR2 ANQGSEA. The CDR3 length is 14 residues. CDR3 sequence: CSVHTGQALRGYTF. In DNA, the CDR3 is TGCAGCGTACATACGGGACAGGCTCTCCGTGGCTACACCTTC.

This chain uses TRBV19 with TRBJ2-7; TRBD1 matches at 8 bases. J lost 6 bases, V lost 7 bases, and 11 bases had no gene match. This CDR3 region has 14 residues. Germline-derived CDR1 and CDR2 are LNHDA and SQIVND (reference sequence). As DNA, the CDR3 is TGTGCCAGTACCCCACAGGGGGGTTTCTCCGAGCAGTACTTC. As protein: CASTPQGGFSEQYF.

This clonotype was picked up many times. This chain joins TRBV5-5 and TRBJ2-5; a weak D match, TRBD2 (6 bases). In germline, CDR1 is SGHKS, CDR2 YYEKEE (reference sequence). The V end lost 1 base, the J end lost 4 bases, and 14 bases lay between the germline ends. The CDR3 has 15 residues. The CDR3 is CASSLSGGLAETQYF. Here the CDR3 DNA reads TGTGCCAGCAGCTTGTCTGGGGGGTTGGCAGAGACCCAGTACTTC.

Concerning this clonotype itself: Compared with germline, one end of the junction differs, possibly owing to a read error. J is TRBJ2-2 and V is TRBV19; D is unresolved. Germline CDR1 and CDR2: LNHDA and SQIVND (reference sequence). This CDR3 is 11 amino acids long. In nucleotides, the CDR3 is TGTGCCAGCAGTATCGGAGGGGAGCTGTTTTTT. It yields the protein CASSIGGELFF.

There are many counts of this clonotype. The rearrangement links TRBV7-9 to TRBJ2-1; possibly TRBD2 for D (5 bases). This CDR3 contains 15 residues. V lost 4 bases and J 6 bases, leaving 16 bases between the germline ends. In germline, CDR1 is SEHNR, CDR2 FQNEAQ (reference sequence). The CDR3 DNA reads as TGTGCCAGCAGCTCGGTGGGTCTAGCTAGCAATGAGCAGTTCTTC. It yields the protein CASSSVGLASNEQFF.

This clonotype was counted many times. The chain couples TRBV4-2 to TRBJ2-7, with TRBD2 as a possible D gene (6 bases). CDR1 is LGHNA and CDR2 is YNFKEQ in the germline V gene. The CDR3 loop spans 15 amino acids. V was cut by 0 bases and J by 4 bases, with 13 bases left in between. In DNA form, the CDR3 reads TGTGCCAGCAGCCAAGAGCGGGATGAAAGGTACGAGCAGTACTTC. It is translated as CASSQERDERYEQYF.

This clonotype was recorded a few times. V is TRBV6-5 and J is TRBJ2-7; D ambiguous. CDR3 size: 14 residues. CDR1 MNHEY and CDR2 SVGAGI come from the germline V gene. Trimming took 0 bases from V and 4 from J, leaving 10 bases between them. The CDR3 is CASSYSNIAYEQYF. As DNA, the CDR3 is TGTGCCAGCAGTTACTCGAATATAGCTTACGAGCAGTACTTC.

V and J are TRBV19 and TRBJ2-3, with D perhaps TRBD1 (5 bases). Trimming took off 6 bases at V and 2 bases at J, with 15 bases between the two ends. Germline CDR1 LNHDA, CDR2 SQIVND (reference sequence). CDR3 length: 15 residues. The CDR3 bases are TGTGCCAGTAGCGCCCAGGGTTGGCCCACAGATACGCAGTATTTT. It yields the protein CASSAQGWPTDTQYF. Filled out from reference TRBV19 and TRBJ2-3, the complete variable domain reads DGGITQSPKYLFRKEGQNVTLSCEQNLNHDAMYWYRQDPGQGLRLIYYSQIVNDFQKGDIAEGYSVSREKKESFPLTVTSAQKNPTAFYLCASSAQGWPTDTQYFGPGTRLTVL.

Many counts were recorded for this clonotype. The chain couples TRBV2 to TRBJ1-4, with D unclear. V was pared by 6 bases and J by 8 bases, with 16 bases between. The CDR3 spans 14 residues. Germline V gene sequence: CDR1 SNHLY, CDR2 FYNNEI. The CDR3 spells CASRTSGIWEKLFF. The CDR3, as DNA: TGTGCCAGCAGGACCTCGGGGATTTGGGAAAAACTGTTTTTT.

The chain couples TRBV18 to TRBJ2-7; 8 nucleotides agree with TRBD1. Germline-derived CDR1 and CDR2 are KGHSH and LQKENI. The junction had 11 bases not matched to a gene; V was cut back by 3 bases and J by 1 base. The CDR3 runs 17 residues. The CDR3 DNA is TGTGCCAGCTCACCTAACCTCGGACAGGGAGTATCCTACGAGCAGTACTTC. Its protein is CASSPNLGQGVSYEQYF. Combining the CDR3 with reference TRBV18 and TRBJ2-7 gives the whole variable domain NAGVMQNPRHLVRRRGQEARLRCSPMKGHSHVYWYRQLPEEGLKFMVYLQKENIIDESGMPKERFSAEFPKEGPSILRIQQVVRGDSAAYFCASSPNLGQGVSYEQYFGPGTRLTVT.

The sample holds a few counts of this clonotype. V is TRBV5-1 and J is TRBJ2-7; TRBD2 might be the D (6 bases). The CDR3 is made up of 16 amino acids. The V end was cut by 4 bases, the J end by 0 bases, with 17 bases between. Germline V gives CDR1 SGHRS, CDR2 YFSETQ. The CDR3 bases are TGCGCCAGCAGCCTCGACTTAGCGGTAACCTCCTACGAGCAGTACTTC. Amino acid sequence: CASSLDLAVTSYEQYF.

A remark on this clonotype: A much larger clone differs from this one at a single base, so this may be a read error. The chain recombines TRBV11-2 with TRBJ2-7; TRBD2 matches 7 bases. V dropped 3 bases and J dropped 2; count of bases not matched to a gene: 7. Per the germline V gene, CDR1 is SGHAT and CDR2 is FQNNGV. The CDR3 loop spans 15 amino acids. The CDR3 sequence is CASSLGPTSPYEQYF. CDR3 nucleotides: TGTGCCAGCAGCTTGGGGCCGACTAGCCCCTACGAGCAGTACTTC.

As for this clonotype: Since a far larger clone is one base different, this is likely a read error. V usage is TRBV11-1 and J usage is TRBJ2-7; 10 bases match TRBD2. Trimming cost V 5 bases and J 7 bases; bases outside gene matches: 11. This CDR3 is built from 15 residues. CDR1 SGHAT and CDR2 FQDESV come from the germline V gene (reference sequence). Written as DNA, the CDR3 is TGTGCCAGCAGCCCTAGGACTAGCGGTACCAATGAGCAGTACTTC. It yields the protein CASSPRTSGTNEQYF.

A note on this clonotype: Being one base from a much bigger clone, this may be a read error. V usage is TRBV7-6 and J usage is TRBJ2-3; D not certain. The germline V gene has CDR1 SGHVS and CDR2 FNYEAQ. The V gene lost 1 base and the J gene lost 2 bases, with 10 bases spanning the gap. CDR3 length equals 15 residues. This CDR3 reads CASSLGVLLTDTQYF. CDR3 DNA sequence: TGTGCCAGCAGCTTAGGTGTACTACTCACAGATACGCAGTATTTT.

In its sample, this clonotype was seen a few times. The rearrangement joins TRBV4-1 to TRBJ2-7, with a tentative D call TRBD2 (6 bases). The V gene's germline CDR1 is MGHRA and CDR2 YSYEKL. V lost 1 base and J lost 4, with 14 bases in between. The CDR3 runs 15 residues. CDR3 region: CASSQAASEHYEQYF. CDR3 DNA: TGCGCCAGCAGCCAAGCTGCTAGCGAGCATTACGAGCAGTACTTC.

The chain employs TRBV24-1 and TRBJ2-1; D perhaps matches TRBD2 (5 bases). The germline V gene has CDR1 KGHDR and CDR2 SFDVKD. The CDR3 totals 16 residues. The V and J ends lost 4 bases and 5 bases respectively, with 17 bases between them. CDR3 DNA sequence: TGTGCCACCAGTGACCCTACTAGGGCTCCAAACAATGAGCAGTTCTTC. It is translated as CATSDPTRAPNNEQFF.

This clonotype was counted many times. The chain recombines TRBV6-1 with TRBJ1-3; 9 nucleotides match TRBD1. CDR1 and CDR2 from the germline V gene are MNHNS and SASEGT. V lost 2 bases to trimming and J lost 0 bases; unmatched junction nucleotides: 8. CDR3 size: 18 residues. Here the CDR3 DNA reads TGTGCCAGCAGTGAAAACTGGGGACAGGGAAACTCTGGAAACACCATATATTTT. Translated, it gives CASSENWGQGNSGNTIYF.

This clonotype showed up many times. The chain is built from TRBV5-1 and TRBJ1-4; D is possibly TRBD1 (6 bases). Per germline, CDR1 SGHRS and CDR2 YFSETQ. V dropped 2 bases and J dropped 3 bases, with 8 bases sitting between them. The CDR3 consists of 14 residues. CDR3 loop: CASSFTGSNEKLFF. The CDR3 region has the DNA TGCGCCAGCAGCTTTACAGGGTCTAATGAAAAACTGTTTTTT.

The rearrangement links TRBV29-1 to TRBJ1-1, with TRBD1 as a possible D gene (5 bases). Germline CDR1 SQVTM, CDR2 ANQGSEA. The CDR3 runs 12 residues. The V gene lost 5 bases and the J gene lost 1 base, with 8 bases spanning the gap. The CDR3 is CSVLGGNTEAFF. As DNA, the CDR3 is TGCAGCGTTCTCGGGGGGAACACTGAAGCTTTCTTT.